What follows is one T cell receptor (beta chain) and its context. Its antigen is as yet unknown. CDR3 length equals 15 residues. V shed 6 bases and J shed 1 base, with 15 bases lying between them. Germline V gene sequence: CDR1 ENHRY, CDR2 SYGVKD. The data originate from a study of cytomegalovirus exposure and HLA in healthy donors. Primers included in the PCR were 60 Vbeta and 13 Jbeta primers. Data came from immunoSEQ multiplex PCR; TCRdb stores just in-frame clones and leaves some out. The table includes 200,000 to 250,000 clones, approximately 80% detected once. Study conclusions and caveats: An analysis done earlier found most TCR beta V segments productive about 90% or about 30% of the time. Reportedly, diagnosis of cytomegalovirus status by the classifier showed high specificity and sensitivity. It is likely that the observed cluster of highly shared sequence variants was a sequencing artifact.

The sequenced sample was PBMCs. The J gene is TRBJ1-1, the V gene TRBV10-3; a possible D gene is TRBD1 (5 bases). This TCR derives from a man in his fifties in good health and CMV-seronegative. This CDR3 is CAISSGRGGNTEAFF. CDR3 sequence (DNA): TGTGCCATCAGCAGCGGTAGGGGAGGGAACACTGAAGCTTTCTTT.